A selection of T cell receptor beta chains follows, all from one sample in a study of T-cell memory formation after mild COVID-19. From the 5' RACE reads, TCRdb called clonotypes with MiXCR, one entry per CDR3 protein. Of hundreds of thousands of distinct CDR3 sequences listed, 20% to 25% are singletons. Sequenced: PBMCs or a T cell subset sorted from them (not recorded which). The receptors were sampled from an adult woman who had mild COVID-19 (a few samples of this study predate the infection). Cell type and time point are not known. CDR3s include the opening cysteine and the closing phenylalanine or tryptophan. D genes are given only for firm matches. Not every row has a clone size; where given, it reads once, few, many or a size class.

>TRBJ2-2|TRBD2|TRBV7-2|NA
CASSWGGGGTGELFF
TGTGCCAGCAGCTGGGGCGGGGGAGGGACCGGGGAGCTGTTTTTT
>TRBJ2-1|TRBD2|TRBV6-5|NA
CASRLIAGAMTYNEQFF
TGTGCCAGCAGATTAATAGCGGGAGCTATGACCTACAATGAGCAGTTCTTC
>TRBJ2-3|NA|TRBV9|NA
CASSVDLITDTQYF
TGTGCCAGCAGCGTAGATTTGATCACAGATACGCAGTATTTT
>TRBJ2-5|TRBD2|TRBV4-2|NA
CASSQGSGTSGRFWQETQYF
TGTGCCAGCAGCCAAGGAAGTGGGACTAGCGGGAGGTTTTGGCAAGAGACCCAGTACTTC
>TRBJ2-5|NA|TRBV11-2|NA
CASSPRPIGTQYF
TGTGCCAGCAGCCCCAGACCGATCGGGACCCAGTACTTC
>TRBJ2-1|TRBD2|TRBV19|many
CASSIVTSGRYYNEQFF
TGTGCCAGTAGTATCGTCACTAGCGGGAGGTACTACAATGAGCAGTTCTTC
>TRBJ2-5|NA|TRBV24-1|NA
CATSDWDPGTQYF
TGTGCCACCAGTGATTGGGATCCCGGGACCCAGTACTTC
>TRBJ1-5|NA|TRBV24-1|NA
CATRRAGAEILFNQPQHF
TGTGCCACCCGTCGAGCAGGGGCCGAAATCCTGTTCAATCAGCCCCAGCATTTT
>TRBJ1-5|NA|TRBV27|NA
CASSFSAVSNQPQHF
TGTGCCAGCAGTTTTTCGGCAGTTAGCAATCAGCCCCAGCATTTT
>TRBJ2-3|TRBD2|TRBV7-2|NA
CASNLAGRQGDTQYF
TGTGCCAGCAACCTAGCGGGCCGGCAGGGAGATACGCAGTATTTT
>TRBJ2-3|NA|TRBV6-1|few
CASSEIPTLSTDTQYF
TGTGCCAGCAGTGAAATCCCGACGCTTAGCACAGATACGCAGTATTTT
>TRBJ2-1|NA|TRBV4-1|NA
CAVGSGSYNEQFF
TGCGCCGTGGGGTCGGGCTCCTACAATGAGCAGTTCTTC
>TRBJ1-1|NA|TRBV4-2|few
CASSQDSPDPAFF
TGTGCCAGCAGCCAAGATTCGCCGGACCCAGCTTTCTTT
>TRBJ2-7|TRBD2|TRBV12-3/TRBV12-4|few
CASSRTSGVLEQYF
TGTGCCAGCAGTAGGACTAGCGGGGTGCTTGAGCAGTACTTC
>TRBJ2-1|TRBD2|TRBV12-3/TRBV12-4|few
CASTAGGIDEQFF
TGTGCCAGCACCGCGGGGGGGATAGATGAGCAGTTCTTC
>TRBJ2-2|NA|TRBV24-1|NA
CATSGLGAGELFF
TGTGCCACCAGTGGACTGGGAGCCGGGGAGCTGTTTTTT
>TRBJ1-1|NA|TRBV29-1|NA
CSVVATTLNTEAFF
TGCAGCGTTGTGGCTACGACCCTGAACACTGAAGCTTTCTTT
>TRBJ1-1|NA|TRBV6-5|NA
CASSPRWVADYTEAFF
TGTGCCAGCAGCCCTCGGTGGGTGGCGGACTACACTGAAGCTTTCTTT
>TRBJ1-1|TRBD1|TRBV18|few
CASSPYSQGTSMNTEAFF
TGTGCCAGCTCACCCTACTCACAGGGGACGTCGATGAACACTGAAGCTTTCTTT
>TRBJ2-7|NA|TRBV5-1|few
CASSQWTGISYEQYF
TGCGCCAGCAGCCAATGGACGGGAATAAGCTACGAGCAGTACTTC
>TRBJ2-3|NA|TRBV13|many
CASSPRITDTQYF
TGTGCCAGCAGTCCCCGCATCACAGATACGCAGTATTTT
>TRBJ1-2|NA|TRBV27|NA
CASSSGSTFGYTF
TGTGCCAGCAGTTCGGGATCGACTTTTGGCTACACCTTC